This T cell receptor (beta chain) was documented in a study of blood T cell repertoires in COVID-19. This clone was observed once. The ends were cut back, 0 bases at V and 2 bases at J, with 12 bases in the middle. Germline V gene sequence: CDR1 SGDLS, CDR2 YYNGEE. This CDR3 is 15 amino acids long. Generated by immunoSEQ multiplex PCR, the TCRdb table keeps only in-frame clones and is missing some. The table lists approximately 100,000 clones, about 90% of them singletons. The sequence came from a man aged 45 to 65 with acute or convalescent COVID-19. Material for sequencing was peripheral blood. The rearrangement uses TRBV9 and TRBJ2-7, with D possibly TRBD1 on 6 matching bases. This CDR3 reads CASSVDRDGPYEQYF. The CDR3 DNA reads as TGTGCCAGCAGCGTAGACAGGGACGGACCCTACGAGCAGTACTTC.